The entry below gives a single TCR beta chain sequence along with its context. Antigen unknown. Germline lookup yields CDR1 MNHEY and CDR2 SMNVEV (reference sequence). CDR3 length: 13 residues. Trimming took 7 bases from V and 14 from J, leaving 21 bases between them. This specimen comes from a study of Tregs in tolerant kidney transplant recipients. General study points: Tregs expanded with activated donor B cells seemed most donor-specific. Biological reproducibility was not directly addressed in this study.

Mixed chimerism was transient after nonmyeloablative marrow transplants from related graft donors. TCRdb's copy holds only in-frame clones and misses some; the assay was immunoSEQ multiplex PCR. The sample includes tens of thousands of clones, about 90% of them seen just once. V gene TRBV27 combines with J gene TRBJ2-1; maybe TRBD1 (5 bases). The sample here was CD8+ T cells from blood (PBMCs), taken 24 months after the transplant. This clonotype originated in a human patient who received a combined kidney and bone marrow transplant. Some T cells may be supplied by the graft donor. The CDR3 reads CASKTSDNPWEFF. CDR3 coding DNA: TGTGCCAGCAAAACCTCGGACAACCCCTGGGAGTTCTTC.